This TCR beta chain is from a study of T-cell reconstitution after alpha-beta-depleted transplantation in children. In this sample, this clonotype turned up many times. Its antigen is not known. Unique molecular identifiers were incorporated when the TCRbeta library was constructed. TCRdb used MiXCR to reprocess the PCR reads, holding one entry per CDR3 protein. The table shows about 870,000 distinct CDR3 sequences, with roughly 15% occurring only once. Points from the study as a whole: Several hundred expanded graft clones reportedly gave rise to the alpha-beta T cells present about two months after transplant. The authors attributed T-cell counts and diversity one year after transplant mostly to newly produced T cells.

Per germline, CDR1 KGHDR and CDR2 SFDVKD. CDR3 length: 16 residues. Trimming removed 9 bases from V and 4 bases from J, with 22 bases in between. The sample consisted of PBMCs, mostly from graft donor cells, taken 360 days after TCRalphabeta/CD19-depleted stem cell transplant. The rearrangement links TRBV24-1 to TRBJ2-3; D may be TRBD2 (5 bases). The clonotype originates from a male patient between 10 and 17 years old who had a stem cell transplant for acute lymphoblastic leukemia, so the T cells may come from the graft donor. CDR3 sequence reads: CATDAGMGSGADTQYF. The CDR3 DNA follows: TGTGCCACCGATGCGGGTATGGGAAGCGGAGCAGATACGCAGTATTTT.